This T cell receptor (beta chain) is drawn from a study of patients and donors after allogeneic stem cell transplantation. The CDR3 is 15 amino acids. Trimming at V came to 2 bases and at J to 6 bases, leaving 10 bases not matched to a gene. This clonotype was counted between two and nine times. One entry per CDR3 protein, called by TCRdb with MiXCR from the RT-PCR reads. In the table there are around 150,000 distinct CDR3 sequences, approximately 30% of which are singletons. The sequencing sample was made of blood, either unsorted or a sorted T cell fraction (not recorded which). This TCR was recovered from a human donor who was either an allogeneic HSCT recipient or a stem cell or donor lymphocyte infusion donor (not recorded which). It is not recorded whose cells these are; they may come from a transplant donor. The chain joins TRBV12-3 or TRBV12-4 to TRBJ2-7; 7 bases match TRBD2. CDR3 DNA sequence: TGTGCCAGCAGTTTATGGCTAGCGGCCCGGACCGAGCAGTACTTC. It yields the protein CASSLWLAARTEQYF.